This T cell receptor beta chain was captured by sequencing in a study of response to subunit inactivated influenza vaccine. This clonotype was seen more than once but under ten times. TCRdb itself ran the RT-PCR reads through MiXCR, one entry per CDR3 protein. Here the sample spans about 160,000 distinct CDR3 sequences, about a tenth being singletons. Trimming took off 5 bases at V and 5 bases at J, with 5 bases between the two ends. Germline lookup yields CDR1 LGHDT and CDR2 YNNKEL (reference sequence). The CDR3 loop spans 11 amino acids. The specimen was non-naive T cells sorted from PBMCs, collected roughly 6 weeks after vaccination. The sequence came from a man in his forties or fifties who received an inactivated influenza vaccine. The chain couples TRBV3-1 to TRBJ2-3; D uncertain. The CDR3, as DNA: TGTGCCAGCAGCACGTTAGATACGCAGTATTTT. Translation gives CASSTLDTQYF.